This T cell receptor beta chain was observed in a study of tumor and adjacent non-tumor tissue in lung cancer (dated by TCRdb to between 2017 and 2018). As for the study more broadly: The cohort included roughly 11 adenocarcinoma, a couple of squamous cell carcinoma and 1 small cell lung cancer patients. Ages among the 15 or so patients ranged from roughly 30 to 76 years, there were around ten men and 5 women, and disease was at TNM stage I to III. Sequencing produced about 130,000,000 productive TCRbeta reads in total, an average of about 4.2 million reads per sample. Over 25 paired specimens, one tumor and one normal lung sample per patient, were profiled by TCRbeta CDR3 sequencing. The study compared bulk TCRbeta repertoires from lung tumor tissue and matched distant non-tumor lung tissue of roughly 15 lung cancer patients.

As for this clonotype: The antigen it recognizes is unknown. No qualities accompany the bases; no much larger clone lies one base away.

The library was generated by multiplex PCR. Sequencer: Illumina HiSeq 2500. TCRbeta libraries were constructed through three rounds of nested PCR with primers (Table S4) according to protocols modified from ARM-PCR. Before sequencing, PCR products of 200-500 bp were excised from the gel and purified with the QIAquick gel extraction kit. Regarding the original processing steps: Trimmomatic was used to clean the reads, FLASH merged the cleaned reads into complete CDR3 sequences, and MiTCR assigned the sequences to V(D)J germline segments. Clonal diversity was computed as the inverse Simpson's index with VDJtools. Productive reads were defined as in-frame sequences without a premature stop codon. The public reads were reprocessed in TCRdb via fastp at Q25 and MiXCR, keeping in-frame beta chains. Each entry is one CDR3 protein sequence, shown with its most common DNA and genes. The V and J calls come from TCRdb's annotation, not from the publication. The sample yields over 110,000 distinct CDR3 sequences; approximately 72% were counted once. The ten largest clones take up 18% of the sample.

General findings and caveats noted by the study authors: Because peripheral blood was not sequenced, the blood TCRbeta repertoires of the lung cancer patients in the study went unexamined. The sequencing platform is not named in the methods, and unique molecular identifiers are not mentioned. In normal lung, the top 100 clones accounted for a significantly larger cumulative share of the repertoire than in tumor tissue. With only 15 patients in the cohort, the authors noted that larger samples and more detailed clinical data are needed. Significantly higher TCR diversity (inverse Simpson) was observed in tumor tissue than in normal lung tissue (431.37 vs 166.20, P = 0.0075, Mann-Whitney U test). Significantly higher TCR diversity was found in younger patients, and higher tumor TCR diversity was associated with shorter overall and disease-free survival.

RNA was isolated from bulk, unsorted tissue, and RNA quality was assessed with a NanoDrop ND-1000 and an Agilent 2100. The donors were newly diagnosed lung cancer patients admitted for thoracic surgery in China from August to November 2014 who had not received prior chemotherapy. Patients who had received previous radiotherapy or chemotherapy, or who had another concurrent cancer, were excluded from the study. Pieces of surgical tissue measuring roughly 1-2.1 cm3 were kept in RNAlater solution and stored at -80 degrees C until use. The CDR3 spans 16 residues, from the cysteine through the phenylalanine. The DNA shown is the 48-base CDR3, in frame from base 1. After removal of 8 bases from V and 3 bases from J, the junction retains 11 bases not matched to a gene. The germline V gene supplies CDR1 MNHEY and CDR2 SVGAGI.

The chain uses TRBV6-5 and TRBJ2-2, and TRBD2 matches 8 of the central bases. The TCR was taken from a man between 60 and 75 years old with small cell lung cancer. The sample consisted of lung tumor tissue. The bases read TGTGCCAGCTGTGGGAAAGCGGGAGCGGACACCGGGGAGCTGTTTTTT. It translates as CASCGKAGADTGELFF.